This T cell receptor beta chain was recorded in a study of beta chain features in type 1 diabetes. The CDR3 is 12 residues long. Trimming took off 0 bases at V and 4 bases at J, with 4 bases between the two ends. Germline assignment: CDR1 SGHNT and CDR2 YYREEE (reference sequence). The isolated RNA, all of it, was reverse transcribed, so expressed TCRB transcripts were what got sequenced. Here immunoSEQ multiplex PCR was the method, and the copy in TCRdb shows in-frame clones only, minus some. The repertoire includes 110,000 to 150,000 clones, just over 9% of them detected once, and around 0.63% sits in the top ten. This clone showed up just a few times.

Sample: central memory CD4+ T cells from blood. The V call is TRBV5-4, the J call TRBJ1-2, with no clear D. This sequence originates from a man between 18 and 35 years old in good health. Here the CDR3 DNA reads TGTGCCAGCAGCTTGGACAGCTATGGCTACACCTTC. Its protein product is CASSLDSYGYTF.